In this sample, the clone carrying this TCR beta chain turned up once. The antigen is undetermined. A J-beta primer mix and a sample-barcoded 5' primer were used in a second PCR of about 7 to 12 cycles. Every molecule of cDNA carried a tag from a template-switch adaptor with 12 random nucleotides. TCRdb re-analysed the 5' RACE reads in MiXCR, keeping a single row per CDR3 protein. The profile shows roughly 700,000 distinct CDR3 sequences, 32% of them singletons. A minimum of 6 micrograms of total RNA was extracted per sample. The V end lost 4 bases, the J end lost 5 bases, and 10 bases lay between the germline ends. The germline CDR1 and CDR2 sequences are SGHRS and YFSETQ. The CDR3 runs 13 residues. This specimen belongs to a study of blood T cells in healthy people across ages. Study-level results: More naive CD4+ cells and higher diversity marked long-lived donors relative to aged donors. Older age coincided with a roughly linear decline in TCR beta diversity per million T cells.

The sequence derives from a woman older than 75 in good health. The material sequenced was blood. V gene TRBV5-1 combines with J gene TRBJ2-1; D might be TRBD1 (6 bases). CDR3 nucleotides: TGCGCCAGCAGCCTGGACAGCAACAATGAGCAGTTCTTC. Its translation: CASSLDSNNEQFF.